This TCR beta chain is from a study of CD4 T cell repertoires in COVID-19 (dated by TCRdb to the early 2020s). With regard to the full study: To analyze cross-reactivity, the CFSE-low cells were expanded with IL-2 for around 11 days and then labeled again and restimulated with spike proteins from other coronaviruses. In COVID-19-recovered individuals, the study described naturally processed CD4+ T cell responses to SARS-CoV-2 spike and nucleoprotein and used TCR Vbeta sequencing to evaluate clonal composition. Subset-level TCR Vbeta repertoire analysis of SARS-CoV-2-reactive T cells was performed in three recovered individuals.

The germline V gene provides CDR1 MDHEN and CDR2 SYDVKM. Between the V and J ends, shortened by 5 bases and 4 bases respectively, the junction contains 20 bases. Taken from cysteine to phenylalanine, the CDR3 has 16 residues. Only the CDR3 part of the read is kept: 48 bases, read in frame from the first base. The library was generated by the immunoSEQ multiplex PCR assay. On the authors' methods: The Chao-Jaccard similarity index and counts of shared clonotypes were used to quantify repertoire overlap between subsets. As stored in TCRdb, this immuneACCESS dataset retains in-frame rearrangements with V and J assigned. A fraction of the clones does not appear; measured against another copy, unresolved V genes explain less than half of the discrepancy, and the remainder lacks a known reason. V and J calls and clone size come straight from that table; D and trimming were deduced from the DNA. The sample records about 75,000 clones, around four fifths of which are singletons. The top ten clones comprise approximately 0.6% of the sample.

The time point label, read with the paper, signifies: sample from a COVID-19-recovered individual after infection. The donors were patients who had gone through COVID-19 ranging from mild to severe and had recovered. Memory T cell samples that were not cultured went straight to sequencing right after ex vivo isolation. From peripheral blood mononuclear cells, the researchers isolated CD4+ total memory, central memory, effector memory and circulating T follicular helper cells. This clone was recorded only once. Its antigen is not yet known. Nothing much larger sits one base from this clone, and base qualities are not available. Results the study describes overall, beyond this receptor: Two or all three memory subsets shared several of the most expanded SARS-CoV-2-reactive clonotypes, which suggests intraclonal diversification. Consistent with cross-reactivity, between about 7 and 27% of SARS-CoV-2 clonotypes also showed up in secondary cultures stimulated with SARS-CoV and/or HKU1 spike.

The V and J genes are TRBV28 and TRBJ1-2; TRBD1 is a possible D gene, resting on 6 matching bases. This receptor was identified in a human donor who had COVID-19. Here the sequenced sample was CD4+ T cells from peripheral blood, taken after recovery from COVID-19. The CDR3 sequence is CASSAPAAAQGYGYTF. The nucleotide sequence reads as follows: TGTGCCAGCAGTGCCCCCGCCGCGGCACAGGGCTATGGCTACACCTTC.